These 13 T cell receptor beta chains originate from one sample sequenced in a study of cytotoxic CD8 clonotypes in ibrutinib-treated CLL. Assay: immunoSEQ multiplex PCR; the TCRdb copy retains only in-frame clones and omits some. The data contain some 30,000 clones, 76% of them singletons. Sample: PBMCs, taken after 36 months of ibrutinib treatment. The receptor set was obtained from a human donor with chronic lymphocytic leukemia.

This chain uses TRBV9 with TRBJ2-7, with TRBD1 matching over 8 bases. This CDR3 has 14 amino acids. Germline CDR1 SGDLS, CDR2 YYNGEE. Trimming took 2 bases from V and 0 from J; bases not matched to a gene: 1. For the CDR3, the DNA is TGTGCCAGCAGCGTTCAGGGGGCCTCCTACGAGCAGTACTTC. As protein: CASSVQGASYEQYF.

The chain joins TRBV7-8 to TRBJ1-1; the D gene is possibly TRBD1 (5 bases). V was clipped by 0 bases and J by 5 bases, with 16 bases between them. The CDR3 length is 16 residues. From germline, CDR1 is SGHVS and CDR2 FQNEAQ. The CDR3: CASSLAQGYRGTEAFF. The DNA of the CDR3 is TGTGCCAGCAGCTTAGCGCAGGGCTACCGAGGGACTGAAGCTTTCTTT.

This rearrangement joins TRBV2 to TRBJ1-5, with TRBD1 matching over 8 bases. V trimming: 5 bases; J trimming: 2 bases; junction bases outside the gene matches: 5. Germline values: CDR1 SNHLY, CDR2 FYNNEI. This CDR3 region has 15 residues. DNA of the CDR3: TGTGCCAGCAGTCCGGACAGGGCCGGCAATCAGCCCCAGCATTTT. It specifies CASSPDRAGNQPQHF.

This clone came up a few times. The chain has TRBV27 and TRBJ2-2; TRBD2 is a possible D gene (6 bases). The germline V and J ends were trimmed by 2 bases and 2 bases, with 12 bases remaining between them. Germline lookup yields CDR1 MNHEY and CDR2 SMNVEV (reference sequence). CDR3 size: 16 residues. As DNA, the CDR3 is TGTGCCAGCAGTTTAGAGGAGGGCGGTAACACCGGGGAGCTGTTTTTT. Translation gives CASSLEEGGNTGELFF.

The V and J genes are TRBV2 and TRBJ1-6; possibly TRBD1 for D (5 bases). The CDR3 sequence is 15 residues long. Germline lookup yields CDR1 SNHLY and CDR2 FYNNEI. Trimming took off 9 bases at V and 0 bases at J, with 12 bases between the two ends. CDR3 sequence: CASLGGSSYNSPLHF. In DNA, the CDR3 is TGTGCCAGTCTCGGGGGGAGCTCCTATAATTCACCCCTCCACTTT.

This rearrangement joins TRBV4-1 to TRBJ2-5; D ambiguous. With 0 bases removed from V and 5 bases from J, the gap between germline ends came to 4 bases. The V gene's germline CDR1 is MGHRA and CDR2 YSYEKL. The CDR3 spans 12 residues. CDR3 region: CASSQDRETQYF. DNA of the CDR3: TGCGCCAGCAGCCAAGATAGGGAGACCCAGTACTTC.

The gene calls are TRBV5-1 and TRBJ2-1; 7 nucleotides match TRBD1. Trimming cost V 4 bases and J 5 bases; bases outside gene matches: 9. The CDR3 covers 15 residues. Germline V CDR1 and CDR2: SGHRS, YFSETQ. The CDR3 nucleotides are TGCGCCAGCAGCCCTACAGGGGTAAGTCACAATGAGCAGTTCTTC. This encodes CASSPTGVSHNEQFF.

V and J are TRBV7-9 and TRBJ1-1, with a weak D call TRBD1 (6 bases). CDR3 length equals 14 residues. The V gene lost 3 bases and the J gene lost 3 bases, with 11 bases spanning the gap. Germline values: CDR1 SEHNR, CDR2 FQNEAQ (reference sequence). In DNA form, the CDR3 reads TGTGCCAGCAGCTTCGAGGGGGGGCACACTGAAGCTTTCTTT. Residues: CASSFEGGHTEAFF.

This chain joins TRBV29-1 and TRBJ2-3, with 12 bases lining up with TRBD2. Germline V lookup: CDR1 SQVTM, CDR2 ANQGSEA. The CDR3 has 17 amino acids. Unmatched junction bases numbered 5, after V lost 1 base and J lost 0 bases. The CDR3: CSVEVTSGGPSTDTQYF. The CDR3 coding sequence is TGCAGCGTTGAAGTTACTAGCGGGGGGCCTAGCACAGATACGCAGTATTTT.

This sequence joins TRBV5-4 and TRBJ2-3; D is ambiguous. The CDR3 has 15 residues. CDR1 SGHNT and CDR2 YYREEE come from the germline V gene (reference sequence). Trimming cost V 4 bases and J 0 bases, with 12 bases left between them. CDR3 protein: CASSAHTPSTDTQYF. CDR3 in DNA: TGTGCCAGCAGCGCACACACACCTAGCACAGATACGCAGTATTTT.

The J gene is TRBJ2-3, the V gene TRBV29-1; D call uncertain. V gave up 5 bases and J gave up 5 bases, with 8 bases separating them. The CDR3 runs 11 residues. Germline V gene sequence: CDR1 SQVTM, CDR2 ANQGSEA. Written as DNA, the CDR3 is TGCAGCGTTAAAGTTGGAGATACGCAGTATTTT. Amino acid sequence: CSVKVGDTQYF.

The chain combines TRBV9 with TRBJ2-1, with D perhaps being TRBD1 or TRBD2 (5 bases each). The CDR3 is 14 amino acids. Germline V gene sequence: CDR1 SGDLS, CDR2 YYNGEE. Trimming took off 0 bases at V and 8 bases at J, with 12 bases between the two ends. The CDR3 DNA follows: TGTGCCAGCAGCGTAGGGGGGATAGGGGATGAGCAGTTCTTC. Its protein is CASSVGGIGDEQFF.

In its sample, this clone was seen a few times. This chain's CDR3 is CASSYPEGMDFNTEAFF. The CDR3 nucleotides are TGCGCCAGCAGCTATCCGGAGGGAATGGACTTCAACACTGAAGCTTTCTTT. The chain recombines TRBV4-1 with TRBJ1-1; D ambiguous. Germline CDR1 MGHRA, CDR2 YSYEKL. This CDR3 has 17 residues. The V end lost 5 bases, the J end lost 2 bases, and 21 bases lay between the germline ends.